This T cell receptor beta chain originates from a study of shared clonotypes between healthy human individuals. Only in-frame clones appear in the TCRdb table, and some are missing; sequencing was by immunoSEQ multiplex PCR. The sample gives about 2.5 million clones, around 90% of which show up once; about 0.36% is in the top ten. Sequencing was performed on naive CD4+ T cells from PBMCs. Regarding subset: CD45RA+ positively selected. The sequence came from a man aged 18-30 years in good health. Some clones in this sample may be carry-over from other donors' samples.

The CDR3 DNA is TGTGCCAGCAGTTACTCCGTCATAGGGGGTGGCTATGGCTACACCTTC. This codes for CASSYSVIGGGYGYTF. This chain uses TRBV6-5 with TRBJ1-2; the D gene is possibly TRBD1 (6 bases). Trimming shortened V by 0 bases and J by 4 bases, and 15 bases separated the two germline ends. The CDR3 loop spans 16 amino acids. Germline V gene data show CDR1 as MNHEY and CDR2 as SVGAGI.